This is a list of T cell receptor beta chains from one sample in a study of T cell repertoires in cytomegalovirus infection. These receptors' antigens are unknown. From the reads, TCRdb called clonotypes with MiXCR, one entry per CDR3 protein. The sample includes about 740,000 distinct CDR3 sequences, around a third of them seen just once. The sample here was cultured PBMCs, taken from culture after CMV antigen stimulation. These receptors came from a human donor in good health (CMV status not recorded). Some clones in this sample may be carry-over from other donors' samples. The CDR3 runs from the conserved cysteine through the conserved F or W. Each record gives: V gene, D gene, J gene, clone size, CDR3 DNA, CDR3 protein. A D gene is named only where the DNA matches it firmly. Clone size is given for some rows only: seen once, a few or many times, or a class if the clone is expanded.

V: TRBV7-2
D: NA
J: TRBJ1-3
size: many
DNA: TGTGCCAGCAGCGCCCAGGGTGGGGGCTCGTCTGGAAACACCATATATTTT
CDR3: CASSAQGGGSSGNTIYF

V: TRBV7-2
D: NA
J: TRBJ2-1
size: many
DNA: TGTGCCAGCAGCTTTGAGACTGGTTACAATGAGCAGTTCTTC
CDR3: CASSFETGYNEQFF

V: TRBV6-1
D: TRBD1
J: TRBJ1-4
size: NA
DNA: TGTGCCAGCAGACGACAGGGGGCGAATGAAAAACTGTTTTTT
CDR3: CASRRQGANEKLFF

V: TRBV28
D: NA
J: TRBJ1-2
size: few
DNA: TGTGCCAGCAGTTTACAGGAATATGGCTACACCTTC
CDR3: CASSLQEYGYTF

V: TRBV4-1
D: NA
J: TRBJ2-1
size: NA
DNA: TGCGCCAGCAGCCAAATAGTCACAGGGTTGGTCTACAATGAGCAGTTCTTC
CDR3: CASSQIVTGLVYNEQFF

V: TRBV12-3/TRBV12-4
D: NA
J: TRBJ1-1
size: NA
DNA: TGTGCCAGCAAAGAGAACACTGAAGCTTTCTTT
CDR3: CASKENTEAFF

V: TRBV7-8
D: NA
J: TRBJ2-7
size: many
DNA: TGTGCCAGCAGCTTTCTTCGGGGACCCTACGAGCAGTACTTC
CDR3: CASSFLRGPYEQYF

V: TRBV10-3
D: TRBD1
J: TRBJ1-5
size: NA
DNA: TGTGCCATCAGTGAGAGCGCCAACGGGACAGTCCGGGGGCCTAATCAGCCCCAGCATTTT
CDR3: CAISESANGTVRGPNQPQHF

V: TRBV5-1
D: NA
J: TRBJ1-1
size: few
DNA: TGCGCCAGCAGCTTGGAATTCGGACACCGGTTGGGCGCTGAAGCTTTCTTT
CDR3: CASSLEFGHRLGAEAFF

V: TRBV7-9
D: NA
J: TRBJ2-1
size: NA
DNA: TGTGCCAGCAGCCCAGCCTACAGTGAACTTGAGCAGTTCTTC
CDR3: CASSPAYSELEQFF

V: TRBV5-1
D: TRBD2
J: TRBJ2-1
size: few
DNA: TGCGCCAGCAGCCCAACTAGCGGGGGGGCGAATGAGCAGTTCTTC
CDR3: CASSPTSGGANEQFF

V: TRBV20-1
D: NA
J: TRBJ1-3
size: NA
DNA: TGCAGTGCTAGAGATCGGAGCTTCTCTGGAAACACCATATATTTT
CDR3: CSARDRSFSGNTIYF

V: TRBV4-1
D: NA
J: TRBJ1-5
size: NA
DNA: TGCGCCAGCAGCCACCATTATCAGCCCCAGCATTTT
CDR3: CASSHHYQPQHF